The 27 T cell receptor beta chains given below trace back to one sample, sequenced in a study of cytomegalovirus exposure and HLA in healthy donors. The primer mix had 60 Vbeta and 13 Jbeta primers. Using immunoSEQ multiplex PCR, the repertoire was profiled, and TCRdb retains in-frame clones only, with some absent. Of 130,000 or so clones in the sample, roughly 70% were seen once. Sequencing used PBMCs. The receptor set was obtained from a man aged 35 to 55 in good health and CMV-seropositive.

The rearrangement uses TRBV27 and TRBJ2-5; a possible D gene is TRBD2 (6 bases). V lost 5 bases to trimming and J lost 7 bases, with 23 bases between them. This CDR3 has 16 amino acids. Germline CDR1 and CDR2: MNHEY and SMNVEV (reference sequence). The CDR3 is CASSPEPPGEGGTQYF. DNA for the CDR3: TGTGCCAGCAGTCCCGAACCCCCGGGGGAAGGAGGGACCCAGTACTTC.

The chain links TRBV5-4 to TRBJ2-5, with 8 bases aligning to TRBD1. Germline V CDR1 and CDR2: SGHNT, YYREEE (reference sequence). The CDR3 loop spans 14 amino acids. Trimming cost V 7 bases and J 9 bases; bases outside gene matches: 14. The CDR3 DNA is TGTGCCAGCCGGCGTCAGGGGGCCGGGGAGGCCCAGTACTTC. This codes for CASRRQGAGEAQYF.

The V gene is TRBV30, the J gene TRBJ2-1, with a tentative D call TRBD1 (6 bases). CDR1 and CDR2 from the germline V gene are GTSNPN and SVGIG (reference sequence). With 5 bases removed from V and 8 bases from J, the gap between germline ends came to 10 bases. The CDR3 loop spans 11 amino acids. The CDR3 protein is CAWGGSYEQFF. The CDR3 DNA reads TGTGCCTGGGGGGGCAGTTATGAGCAGTTCTTC.

V usage is TRBV5-6 and J usage is TRBJ2-1, with 8 bases fitting TRBD2. The germline gives CDR1 SGHDT, CDR2 YYEEEE. J was trimmed by 4 bases and V by 3 bases; bases with no gene match: 6. This CDR3 spans 15 amino acids. CDR3 sequence reads: CASSSSGGNYNEQFF. The DNA for the CDR3 is TGTGCCAGCAGCTCGAGCGGGGGAAATTACAATGAGCAGTTCTTC.

The chain carries TRBV28 and TRBJ2-5, with 9 nucleotides matching TRBD2. V shed 2 bases, J shed 4 bases, and the junction held 11 bases outside the gene matches. The CDR3 totals 17 residues. CDR1 and CDR2 (germline): MDHEN, SYDVKM. CDR3 in amino acids: CASSLRGGGAPRETQYF. The DNA for the CDR3 is TGTGCCAGCAGTTTAAGGGGCGGGGGGGCCCCCAGAGAGACCCAGTACTTC.

This clone was seen once. This chain joins TRBV19 and TRBJ2-2, with 8 bases fitting TRBD2. CDR1 LNHDA and CDR2 SQIVND come from the germline V gene (reference sequence). The CDR3 totals 15 residues. V lost 2 bases, J lost 6 bases, and 5 bases stayed unmatched. The CDR3 sequence is CASSIKAGVPGELFF. CDR3 DNA sequence: TGTGCCAGTAGTATAAAAGCGGGAGTGCCCGGGGAGCTGTTTTTT.

The chain is built from TRBV28 and TRBJ2-5; D perhaps matches TRBD2 (6 bases). Germline CDR1 is MDHEN and CDR2 is SYDVKM. V was trimmed by 8 bases and J by 2 bases, leaving 9 bases between them. This CDR3 has 12 residues. CDR3 protein: CASGGYQETQYF. CDR3 nucleotides: TGTGCCAGCGGAGGGTATCAAGAGACCCAGTACTTC. Drawing the rest from reference TRBV28 and TRBJ2-5, the complete variable domain is DVKVTQSSRYLVKRTGEKVFLECVQDMDHENMFWYRQDPGLGLRLIYFSYDVKMKEKGDIPEGYSVSREKKERFSLILESASTNQTSMYLCASGGYQETQYFGPGTRLLVL.

This clone showed up just once. For the CDR3, the DNA is TGTGCCAGCAGCTTAGGGACTAGCGGGGGTTATCAAGAGACCCAGTACTTC. This translates into CASSLGTSGGYQETQYF. This chain uses TRBV7-2 with TRBJ2-5, with 13 bases lining up with TRBD2. V lost 1 base and J lost 2; bases outside the gene matches: 4. CDR1 and CDR2 (germline): SGHTA, FQGNSA. This CDR3 contains 17 residues.

This rearrangement joins TRBV6-6 to TRBJ2-5; D may be TRBD2 (6 bases). The germline V and J ends were trimmed by 6 bases and 2 bases, with 13 bases remaining between them. CDR3 length: 14 residues. CDR1 and CDR2 (germline): MNHNY, SVGAGI (reference sequence). Here the CDR3 DNA reads TGTGCCAGCAGCCCACTGGGGGGACAAGAGACCCAGTACTTC. Protein sequence: CASSPLGGQETQYF.

This rearrangement joins TRBV5-6 to TRBJ2-1; 8 bases agree with TRBD2. Germline assignment: CDR1 SGHDT and CDR2 YYEEEE. V dropped 5 bases and J dropped 2; count of bases not matched to a gene: 12. CDR3 length: 17 amino acids. The CDR3 DNA sequence: TGTGCCAGCAGACTTAAGGTAGCGGGGAACACCTACAATGAGCAGTTCTTC. Translating it yields CASRLKVAGNTYNEQFF.

CDR3 sequence: CASSISGGYYNEQFF. CDR3 nucleotide sequence: TGCGCCAGCAGCATAAGCGGGGGGTACTACAATGAGCAGTTCTTC. The rearrangement links TRBV5-1 to TRBJ2-1; TRBD2 matches 9 bases. Germline CDR1 and CDR2: SGHRS and YFSETQ. Germline trimming cut 4 bases from V and 3 bases from J; bases unmatched to any gene: 5. The CDR3 covers 15 residues. The whole variable domain, filled in from reference TRBV5-1 and TRBJ2-1, reads KAGVTQTPRYLIKTRGQQVTLSCSPISGHRSVSWYQQTPGQGLQFLFEYFSETQRNKGNFPGRFSGRQFSNSRSEMNVSTLELGDSALYLCASSISGGYYNEQFFGPGTRLTVL.

The V and J genes are TRBV19 and TRBJ1-1; TRBD1 agrees at 8 bases. V trimming: 7 bases; J trimming: 4 bases; junction bases outside the gene matches: 11. The CDR3 covers 15 residues. Germline assignment: CDR1 LNHDA and CDR2 SQIVND (reference sequence). CDR3 protein: CASTHIGQGGTEAFF. CDR3 nucleotides: TGTGCCAGTACCCACATTGGACAGGGTGGCACTGAAGCTTTCTTT.

Remarks on this clone: The sample carries other DNA sequences with the same CDR3. V usage is TRBV7-9 and J usage is TRBJ2-7; unclear D gene. Germline V gene data show CDR1 as SEHNR and CDR2 as FQNEAQ (reference sequence). CDR3 length: 12 amino acids. The ends were cut back, 3 bases at V and 3 bases at J, with 6 bases in the middle. CDR3 in DNA: TGTGCCAGCAGCTTGACGGGCTACGAGCAGTACTTC. Protein product: CASSLTGYEQYF.

The V and J genes are TRBV18 and TRBJ2-5; 12 positions agree with TRBD2. Trimming removed 3 bases from V and 3 bases from J; junction bases left unmatched: 5. The CDR3 length is 16 residues. Germline loops: CDR1 KGHSH, CDR2 LQKENI. The CDR3 loop is CASSPGLAGREETQYF. The CDR3, as DNA: TGTGCCAGCTCACCTGGACTAGCGGGGAGGGAAGAGACCCAGTACTTC.

This chain uses TRBV27 with TRBJ2-7; 9 nucleotides align to TRBD1. This CDR3 has 14 residues. Germline values: CDR1 MNHEY, CDR2 SMNVEV (reference sequence). The V gene end was trimmed by 6 bases and the J gene end by 2 bases; junction bases not matched to a gene: 5. The chain's CDR3 is CASRGTGTAYEQYF. CDR3 in DNA: TGTGCCAGCAGAGGGACAGGGACAGCCTACGAGCAGTACTTC.

This CDR3 is CAWSAWQGERELFF. In DNA form, the CDR3 reads TGTGCCTGGAGTGCTTGGCAGGGGGAAAGGGAGCTGTTTTTT. The chain uses TRBV30 and TRBJ2-2; 7 bases agree with TRBD1. This CDR3 comprises 14 residues. Germline loops: CDR1 GTSNPN, CDR2 SVGIG (reference sequence). The junction had 8 bases not matched to a gene; V was cut back by 1 base and J by 9 bases.

The J gene is TRBJ2-2, the V gene TRBV7-6; 9 bases line up with TRBD1. V was pared by 5 bases and J by 4 bases, with 8 bases of the junction left unmatched. The CDR3 is 16 amino acids. CDR1 is SGHVS and CDR2 is FNYEAQ in the germline V gene. The CDR3 protein is CASSVGTGPGTGELFF. Here the CDR3 DNA reads TGTGCCAGCAGCGTCGGGACAGGGCCAGGCACCGGGGAGCTGTTTTTT.

The gene calls are TRBV5-1 and TRBJ1-2, with D possibly being TRBD1 (6 bases). CDR1 is SGHRS, CDR2 YFSETQ, per germline. The CDR3 runs to 15 residues. V was cut by 4 bases and J by 6 bases, with 19 bases left in between. The CDR3 bases are TGCGCCAGCAGCCGGGTATGGGACACAAAGGATGGCTACACCTTC. Encoded protein: CASSRVWDTKDGYTF.

The J gene is TRBJ2-5, the V gene TRBV5-1, with 11 bases matching TRBD1. The germline gives CDR1 SGHRS, CDR2 YFSETQ. The junction had 5 bases not matched to a gene; V was cut back by 5 bases and J by 5 bases. This CDR3 comprises 14 residues. The CDR3: CASSSDRGRETQYF. The CDR3 DNA sequence: TGCGCCAGCAGTTCGGACAGGGGGCGGGAGACCCAGTACTTC.

The chain couples TRBV27 to TRBJ1-1, with 8 bases aligning to TRBD1. The germline CDR1 and CDR2 sequences are MNHEY and SMNVEV (reference sequence). The CDR3 runs 17 residues. Losses at the gene ends were 5 bases for V and 0 bases for J; bases not matched to a gene: 11. CDR3 sequence: CASSRKGTGPMNTEAFF. In DNA form, the CDR3 reads TGTGCCAGCAGTCGTAAGGGGACAGGCCCCATGAACACTGAAGCTTTCTTT.

This rearrangement joins TRBV28 to TRBJ1-5; 8 nucleotides align to TRBD1. After removal of 5 bases from V and 7 bases from J, the junction contained 7 bases not matched to a gene. This CDR3 region has 14 residues. The germline CDR1 and CDR2 sequences are MDHEN and SYDVKM. The CDR3 region is CASSITQGGQPQHF. DNA for the CDR3: TGTGCCAGCAGTATAACACAGGGGGGGCAGCCCCAGCATTTT.

The genes are TRBV7-2 and TRBJ2-1; the match to TRBD2 covers 7 bases. The CDR3 has 16 amino acids. Germline V gene sequence: CDR1 SGHTA, CDR2 FQGNSA. Losses at the gene ends were 6 bases for V and 0 bases for J; bases not matched to a gene: 8. The CDR3 spells CASSSDGRSSYNEQFF. The DNA of the CDR3 is TGTGCCAGCAGTTCTGACGGGAGGAGCTCCTACAATGAGCAGTTCTTC.

The chain's CDR3 is CASSTGQGARTKNIQYF. CDR3 nucleotide sequence: TGTGCCAGCAGCACCGGACAGGGGGCGAGGACCAAAAACATTCAGTACTTC. The V call is TRBV5-8, the J call TRBJ2-4; 11 nucleotides match TRBD1. The CDR3 consists of 17 residues. Trimming removed 4 bases from V and 2 bases from J; junction bases left unmatched: 8. Per germline, CDR1 SGHTS and CDR2 YDEGEE.

The rearrangement links TRBV28 to TRBJ2-5, with TRBD1 matching 10 bases. From germline, CDR1 is MDHEN and CDR2 SYDVKM. The CDR3 loop spans 14 amino acids. Trimming at V came to 7 bases and at J to 2 bases, leaving 4 bases not matched to a gene. Written as DNA, the CDR3 is TGTGCCAGCAAGGGGGACAGGGGACAAGAGACCCAGTACTTC. As protein: CASKGDRGQETQYF.

V gene TRBV30 combines with J gene TRBJ2-5, with D perhaps TRBD2 (7 bases). The last part of the DNA fits TRBJ2-7 better; the J call may be wrong. The CDR3 is 10 amino acids. CDR1 GTSNPN and CDR2 SVGIG come from the germline V gene (reference sequence). The CDR3 spells CAGGAYEQYF. DNA of the CDR3: TGTGCCGGGGGGGCTTACGAGCAGTACTTC.

The rearrangement links TRBV28 to TRBJ2-7; 10 nucleotides match TRBD1. The CDR3 extends over 15 amino acids. CDR1 and CDR2 (germline): MDHEN, SYDVKM. Losses at the gene ends were 0 bases for V and 6 bases for J; bases not matched to a gene: 5. This CDR3 is CASSLWGTGVREQYF. The DNA for the CDR3 is TGTGCCAGCAGTTTATGGGGGACAGGGGTTCGCGAGCAGTACTTC.

The chain combines TRBV7-9 with TRBJ1-2; the D gene is possibly TRBD1 (5 bases). The CDR3 covers 16 residues. Germline CDR1 is SEHNR and CDR2 is FQNEAQ (reference sequence). V was clipped by 8 bases and J by 3 bases, with 22 bases between them. Here the CDR3 reads CASSPNLGREDYGYTF. CDR3 DNA: TGTGCCAGCTCTCCAAACTTGGGCAGGGAGGACTATGGCTACACCTTC.